The next 29 T cell receptor beta chains were all read from a single sample in a study of cytomegalovirus exposure and HLA in healthy donors. The PCR used 60 Vbeta and 13 Jbeta primers. The repertoire was sequenced with immunoSEQ multiplex PCR; TCRdb's copy has only in-frame clones and lacks some. The sample holds about 160,000 clones, roughly 80% seen once. What was sequenced was PBMCs. All receptors derive from a woman in her 30s in good health and CMV-seropositive.

The gene calls are TRBV7-2 and TRBJ2-1; 10 bases align to TRBD1. The CDR3 loop spans 13 amino acids. CDR1 SGHTA and CDR2 FQGNSA come from the germline V gene. V was pared by 11 bases and J by 7 bases, with 8 bases of the junction left unmatched. The CDR3: CAGGDRGRNEQFF. CDR3 nucleotide sequence: TGTGCCGGTGGGGACAGGGGAAGGAATGAGCAGTTCTTC.

The rearrangement links TRBV7-9 to TRBJ2-1; 7 positions match TRBD1. Germline trimming cut 2 bases from V and 5 bases from J; bases unmatched to any gene: 12. The CDR3 extends over 17 amino acids. Germline loops: CDR1 SEHNR, CDR2 FQNEAQ (reference sequence). The CDR3 sequence is CASSLRQGMGVNNEQFF. In DNA form, the CDR3 reads TGTGCCAGCAGCTTAAGACAGGGAATGGGTGTTAACAATGAGCAGTTCTTC. Based on the CDR3 plus reference TRBV7-9 and TRBJ2-1, the full variable domain is DTGVSQNPRHKITKRGQNVTFRCDPISEHNRLYWYRQTLGQGPEFLTYFQNEAQLEKSRLLSDRFSAERPKGSFSTLEIQRTEQGDSAMYLCASSLRQGMGVNNEQFFGPGTRLTVL.

Note on this clone: This sample includes further DNA sequences coding for the same CDR3. The chain has TRBV4-1 and TRBJ2-7; D may be TRBD1 (5 bases). CDR1 and CDR2 from the germline V gene are MGHRA and YSYEKL. V was clipped by 1 base and J by 2 bases, with 6 bases between them. CDR3 length: 13 amino acids. Here the CDR3 DNA reads TGCGCCAGCAGCCAAGGCAGGGCCTACGAGCAGTACTTC. Its protein product is CASSQGRAYEQYF.

This chain joins TRBV5-4 and TRBJ1-2; 8 bases fit TRBD1. Germline loops: CDR1 SGHNT, CDR2 YYREEE (reference sequence). CDR3 length: 14 amino acids. J lost 8 bases, V lost 0 bases, and 6 bases had no gene match. CDR3 nucleotide sequence: TGTGCCAGCAGCTTGGGGCGGGGACAGGCAGGCTACACCTTC. Translation gives CASSLGRGQAGYTF.

The chain employs TRBV9 and TRBJ2-1, with a possible D match to TRBD1 (6 bases). Trimming pared 3 bases from V and 8 bases from J, leaving 6 bases between. The CDR3 runs 11 residues. CDR1 is SGDLS, CDR2 YYNGEE, per germline. The DNA of the CDR3 is TGTGCCAGCAGCGAGGGGGATGAGCAGTTCTTC. It translates to CASSEGDEQFF.

The chain couples TRBV5-4 to TRBJ2-2; possibly TRBD1 for D (6 bases). Per the germline V gene, CDR1 is SGHNT and CDR2 is YYREEE (reference sequence). The CDR3 runs 15 residues. Trimming removed 4 bases from V and 9 bases from J, with 19 bases in between. CDR3 amino acids: CASSTGFIGVRELFF. Here the CDR3 DNA reads TGTGCCAGCAGCACAGGGTTTATCGGAGTCAGGGAGCTGTTTTTT.

The chain combines TRBV5-4 with TRBJ1-1; possibly TRBD1 for D (5 bases). Germline CDR1 and CDR2: SGHNT and YYREEE (reference sequence). Trimming took off 1 base at V and 6 bases at J, with 10 bases between the two ends. The CDR3 contains 13 residues. CDR3 coding DNA: TGTGCCAGCAGCTTGAGTGGGGCGGCTGAAGCTTTCTTT. Translating it yields CASSLSGAAEAFF.

The chain links TRBV15 to TRBJ2-7, with 7 bases identical to TRBD1. The CDR3 spans 15 residues. Trimming took 0 bases from V and 3 from J; bases not matched to a gene: 5. Germline V gene data show CDR1 as LNHNV and CDR2 as YYDKDF (reference sequence). CDR3 coding DNA: TGTGCCACCAGCAGAGAGAAGACAGGGCACTACGAGCAGTACTTC. It codes for CATSREKTGHYEQYF. The whole variable domain, remainder taken from reference TRBV15 and TRBJ2-7, is DAMVIQNPRYQVTQFGKPVTLSCSQTLNHNVMYWYQQKSSQAPKLLFHYYDKDFNNEADTPDNFQSRRPNTSFCFLDIRSPGLGDTAMYLCATSREKTGHYEQYFGPGTRLTVT.

This clone was detected once. This rearrangement joins TRBV4-3 to TRBJ1-4, with D unresolved. CDR3 length: 15 amino acids. The V end lost 4 bases, the J end lost 0 bases, and 9 bases lay between the germline ends. From germline, CDR1 is LGHNA and CDR2 YSLEER. CDR3 bases: TGCGCCAGCAGCCCGACACCTGCAACTAATGAAAAACTGTTTTTT. Translated, it gives CASSPTPATNEKLFF.

The V gene is TRBV6-5, the J gene TRBJ1-3; D gene uncertain. In germline, CDR1 is MNHEY, CDR2 SVGAGI. Trimming removed 0 bases from V and 8 bases from J, with 11 bases in between. This CDR3 is built from 14 residues. The CDR3 DNA is TGTGCCAGCAGTTACTCGATCGATCGAGACACCATATATTTT. It specifies CASSYSIDRDTIYF.

This clone was detected a few times. The CDR3 spells CASSGRLAKNIQYF. The CDR3 DNA is TGTGCCAGCAGTGGGCGGTTAGCCAAAAACATTCAGTACTTC. The chain joins TRBV6-1 to TRBJ2-4; D gene uncertain. The CDR3 consists of 14 residues. Per germline, CDR1 MNHNS and CDR2 SASEGT. Trimming left V 4 bases short and J 0 bases short, with 7 bases between.

The J gene is TRBJ1-5, the V gene TRBV28; D is unclear. Trimming took 0 bases from V and 6 from J, leaving 9 bases between them. The CDR3 runs 14 residues. Germline-derived CDR1 and CDR2 are MDHEN and SYDVKM. The chain's CDR3 is CASSLWQEGQPQHF. The CDR3 nucleotides read TGTGCCAGCAGTTTATGGCAGGAGGGTCAGCCCCAGCATTTT.

This sequence joins TRBV4-1 and TRBJ2-7, with TRBD1 identical over 8 bases. CDR3 size: 14 residues. Looked up from germline, CDR1 is MGHRA and CDR2 is YSYEKL. J was trimmed by 4 bases and V by 6 bases; bases with no gene match: 8. The CDR3 sequence is CASSLGTGLYEQYF. The CDR3 DNA reads as TGCGCCAGCAGTCTTGGGACAGGCCTTTACGAGCAGTACTTC.

The chain joins TRBV7-9 to TRBJ1-5; no reliable D call. This CDR3 spans 14 amino acids. The V gene's germline CDR1 is SEHNR and CDR2 FQNEAQ (reference sequence). V was shortened by 1 base and J by 3 bases, with 7 bases between the two germline ends. The CDR3 spells CASSLDGDNQPQHF. CDR3 coding DNA: TGTGCCAGCAGCTTAGACGGGGACAATCAGCCCCAGCATTTT.

The chain employs TRBV7-5 and TRBJ1-5; the table's D call, TRBD1, has no DNA check behind it. TRBV7-5 is a documented pseudogene. This CDR3 has 19 residues. The chain's CDR3 is CARSLAEDRAALSNQPQHF. The CDR3 DNA sequence: TGTGCCAGAAGCTTAGCCGAGGACAGGGCAGCTTTAAGCAATCAGCCCCAGCATTTT.

This clone has just one count. The rearrangement uses TRBV7-9 and TRBJ1-6, with 9 bases matching TRBD1. Germline CDR1 SEHNR, CDR2 FQNEAQ (reference sequence). Losses at the gene ends were 3 bases for V and 6 bases for J; bases not matched to a gene: 9. This CDR3 spans 17 amino acids. The CDR3 DNA is TGTGCCAGCAGCTTCGGACAGGGGACACTGACTAATTCACCCCTCCACTTT. The encoded protein is CASSFGQGTLTNSPLHF.

This clone turned up a few times. The rearrangement links TRBV11-2 to TRBJ2-7, with 9 bases identical to TRBD1. Looked up from germline, CDR1 is SGHAT and CDR2 is FQNNGV. J lost 2 bases, V lost 5 bases, and 10 bases had no gene match. The CDR3 spans 16 residues. CDR3 region: CASSPGRGTGTYEQYF. In nucleotides, the CDR3 is TGTGCCAGCAGCCCCGGTCGTGGGACAGGGACCTACGAGCAGTACTTC.

The chain combines TRBV29-1 with TRBJ1-2, with 9 nucleotides matching TRBD1. This CDR3 has 17 amino acids. V dropped 3 bases and J dropped 0; count of bases not matched to a gene: 11. Germline lookup yields CDR1 SQVTM and CDR2 ANQGSEA. The CDR3 DNA reads as TGCAGCGTTGAGGTTGGGACAGGGAGGGAAGCTAACTATGGCTACACCTTC. Translating it yields CSVEVGTGREANYGYTF.

The chain uses TRBV9 and TRBJ2-2; 7 bases line up with TRBD1. CDR1 and CDR2 from the germline V gene are SGDLS and YYNGEE. The CDR3 extends over 16 amino acids. With V trimmed by 7 bases and J by 0 bases, 9 bases remained unmatched. The chain's CDR3 is CASGPTGTPNTGELFF. The CDR3 DNA sequence: TGTGCCAGCGGCCCGACAGGGACCCCGAACACCGGGGAGCTGTTTTTT.

The chain links TRBV7-3 to TRBJ2-3, with 11 bases matching TRBD2. The germline CDR1 and CDR2 sequences are SGHTA and FQGTGA. Trimming removed 5 bases from V and 4 bases from J; junction bases left unmatched: 2. The CDR3 contains 14 residues. The CDR3 protein is CASSVSGGADTQYF. In nucleotides, the CDR3 is TGTGCCAGCAGCGTTAGCGGGGGGGCAGATACGCAGTATTTT.

CDR3 nucleotides: TGCGCCAGCAGCTTGGAAGATTCGGGGACTGAAGCTTTCTTT. Translating gives CASSLEDSGTEAFF. V gene TRBV5-1 combines with J gene TRBJ1-1; D is unclear. The CDR3 covers 14 residues. Trimming stripped 0 bases from V and 5 bases from J, with 11 bases between. Germline V gene data show CDR1 as SGHRS and CDR2 as YFSETQ.

V is TRBV2 and J is TRBJ2-2, with TRBD2 identical over 11 bases. The trim removed 6 bases at V and 3 bases at J, leaving 6 bases unmatched. This CDR3 spans 16 amino acids. Germline V gene data show CDR1 as SNHLY and CDR2 as FYNNEI. The CDR3 loop reads CASRATSGGYTGELFF. The DNA for the CDR3 is TGTGCCAGCAGGGCCACTAGCGGGGGTTACACCGGGGAGCTGTTTTTT.

V and J are TRBV29-1 and TRBJ2-7; 9 bases fit TRBD1. The CDR3 runs to 14 residues. The junction had 3 bases not matched to a gene; V was cut back by 3 bases and J by 0 bases. Per germline, CDR1 SQVTM and CDR2 ANQGSEA. CDR3 nucleotide sequence: TGCAGCGTTGAGGGGGGACAGGGCTCCTACGAGCAGTACTTC. This encodes CSVEGGQGSYEQYF.

The chain has TRBV7-8 and TRBJ1-6; 7 bases map to TRBD1. Germline V lookup: CDR1 SGHVS, CDR2 FQNEAQ. Trimming removed 1 base from V and 8 bases from J; junction bases left unmatched: 5. The CDR3 has 15 amino acids. This CDR3 reads CASSLDRGNYSPLHF. In DNA form, the CDR3 reads TGTGCCAGCAGCTTAGACAGGGGTAACTATTCACCCCTCCACTTT.

This chain joins TRBV10-3 and TRBJ2-1, with 7 bases that match TRBD1. Germline V CDR1 and CDR2: ENHRY, SYGVKD. The V segment lost 8 bases and the J segment 8 bases; nucleotides outside the gene matches: 18. CDR3 size: 16 residues. In DNA form, the CDR3 reads TGTGCCATCCTAGGAACAGGGGTTTTAGATTCGGATGAGCAGTTCTTC. It yields the protein CAILGTGVLDSDEQFF.

In this sample, this clone turned up a few times. The J gene is TRBJ2-5, the V gene TRBV30; D gene ambiguous. CDR1 is GTSNPN and CDR2 is SVGIG in the germline V gene (reference sequence). The CDR3 length is 12 residues. Trimming removed 5 bases from V and 5 bases from J, with 12 bases in between. As DNA, the CDR3 is TGTGCCTGGGGCCCCCTTATGGAGACCCAGTACTTC. Protein sequence: CAWGPLMETQYF.

In this sample, this clone turned up once. V and J are TRBV19 and TRBJ2-7, with 9 nucleotides matching TRBD1. Germline-derived CDR1 and CDR2 are LNHDA and SQIVND (reference sequence). This CDR3 spans 13 amino acids. Losses at the gene ends were 8 bases for V and 5 bases for J; bases not matched to a gene: 7. The CDR3 DNA follows: TGTGCCAGTTCGGACAGGGGAATTCACGAGCAGTACTTC. It specifies CASSDRGIHEQYF.

The chain employs TRBV28 and TRBJ2-3; maybe TRBD2 (5 bases). From germline, CDR1 is MDHEN and CDR2 SYDVKM. The CDR3 contains 15 residues. Trimming left V 5 bases short and J 3 bases short, with 15 bases between. Here the CDR3 DNA reads TGTGCCAGCAGTCGTCGGACTTTGGCGACAGATACGCAGTATTTT. Encoded protein: CASSRRTLATDTQYF.

The chain employs TRBV19 and TRBJ1-1; D unclear. The germline gives CDR1 LNHDA, CDR2 SQIVND (reference sequence). V lost 3 bases and J lost 0, with 8 bases in between. The CDR3 spans 14 residues. The CDR3 nucleotides read TGTGCCAGTAGTATGGGCGATATGAACACTGAAGCTTTCTTT. Protein product: CASSMGDMNTEAFF.